This TCR beta chain was recovered during a study of siplizumab effects on memory and regulatory T cells. This clone was counted a single time. Its antigen is unknown. Germline V gives CDR1 KGHSH, CDR2 LQKENI. The CDR3 runs 16 residues. V was trimmed by 1 base and J by 1 base, leaving 10 bases between them. General observations from the study: Roughly 80-95% of proliferating CD4+ or CD8+ clones defied assignment to a naive or memory phenotype. The alloresponse seemed to draw substantially on naive T cells, which appeared more diverse than memory cells.

Libraries were prepared by immunoSEQ multiplex PCR; TCRdb keeps only in-frame clonotypes and omits some of them. The sample contains 99,000 or so clones, about 93% of which appear only once. Sample: Tregs sorted from blood. The TCR originated in a human donor in good health. V and J are TRBV18 and TRBJ2-2, with D uncertain. DNA of the CDR3: TGTGCCAGCTCACCACTTCCGGACCTGAACACCGGGGAGCTGTTTTTT. Residues: CASSPLPDLNTGELFF.